These T cell receptor beta chains were read from a single sample in a study of blood T cell repertoires in COVID-19. The table came from immunoSEQ multiplex PCR; TCRdb's copy has only in-frame clones and leaves some out. Counted here are 180,000 or so clones, 75% to 90% occurring once; the ten biggest clones make up over 10%. Sequencing input: PBMCs or T cells enriched from blood (not recorded which). The source is a woman in her sixties who had recovered from COVID-19. Each CDR3 is given with its conserved first and last residue. Each record gives: clone size, V gene, J gene, D gene, CDR3 DNA, CDR3 protein. A D gene is named only where the DNA matches it firmly. Clone size, where shown, is once, few, many, or a class for clones that have expanded.

-,TRBV7-9,TRBJ2-3,-,TGTGCCAGCAGCTTCGCCAGGGCTTACACAGATACGCAGTATTTT,CASSFARAYTDTQYF
-,TRBV28,TRBJ2-3,TRBD2,TGTGCCAGTATGCGGGGGGCCACAGATACGCAGTATTTT,CASMRGATDTQYF
-,TRBV5-4,TRBJ1-1,TRBD1,TGTGCCAGCGGTGACAGGGTTGAAGCTTTCTTT,CASGDRVEAFF
-,TRBV7-2,TRBJ2-5,-,TGTGCCAGCAGCACCCGACTCCAAGAGACCCAGTACTTC,CASSTRLQETQYF
-,TRBV7-2,TRBJ1-6,-,TGTGCCAGCAGCTTCCAGAATTCACCCCTCCACTTT,CASSFQNSPLHF
-,TRBV23-1,TRBJ2-7,TRBD2,TGCGCCAGCAGTCCCTGGGGACTAGCGGGAGGGACGCGTCTAAGTTCCTACGAGCAGTACTTC,CASSPWGLAGGTRLSSYEQYF
-,TRBV2,TRBJ2-5,-,TGTGCCAGCACTCGGGTTTCTGTGCAAGAGACCCAGTACTTC,CASTRVSVQETQYF
once,TRBV5-4,TRBJ2-1,TRBD1,TGTGCCAGCAGCTCCCGGACAGGGTATAGCTCCTACAATGAGCAGTTCTTC,CASSSRTGYSSYNEQFF
-,TRBV7-2,TRBJ1-6,-,TGTGCCAGCAGCTTTGTCATTCAAGGGGTTAATTCACCCCTCCACTTT,CASSFVIQGVNSPLHF
-,TRBV6-1,TRBJ2-7,-,TGTGCCAGCAGTGAGTTAGCGGACGTCTACGAGCAGTACTTC,CASSELADVYEQYF
-,TRBV11-3,TRBJ1-1,TRBD1,TGTGCCAGCAGCTTAGTAGGGGGCGCTGAAGCTTTCTTT,CASSLVGGAEAFF
-,TRBV11-2,TRBJ1-1,TRBD1,TGTGCCAGCAGCGGAAGCCGGGACAGGGGGCGCGAAGCTTTCTTT,CASSGSRDRGREAFF
-,TRBV5-1,TRBJ1-4,TRBD1,TGCGCCAGCAGACGGACAGGGATAAATGAAAAACTGTTTTTT,CASRRTGINEKLFF
-,TRBV18,TRBJ1-1,-,TGTGCCAGCTCACCCGCGATCCCGGAGTACACTGAAGCTTTCTTT,CASSPAIPEYTEAFF
-,TRBV7-8,TRBJ1-1,-,TGTGCCAGCAGCCTCCGGAGCTCTGAAGCTTTCTTT,CASSLRSSEAFF
-,TRBV2,TRBJ2-2,TRBD2,TGTGCCAGCAGTGTCGGGGAGGGGTCGAACACCGGGGAGCTGTTTTTT,CASSVGEGSNTGELFF
few,TRBV4-1,TRBJ1-2,-,TGCGCCAGCAGCCAAAGCCGGGTTAGCTATGGCTACACCTTC,CASSQSRVSYGYTF
-,TRBV10-2,TRBJ2-1,-,TGCGCCAGTTATAGTTTTAACGAGCAGTTCTTC,CASYSFNEQFF
-,TRBV7-3,TRBJ2-3,TRBD2,TGTGCCAGCAGCACAAGTCTAGCGGGAGGGGTAAATACGCAGTATTTT,CASSTSLAGGVNTQYF
-,TRBV10-1,TRBJ2-4,-,TGCGCCAGCAGTGCGGGGGCCAAAAACATTCAGTACTTC,CASSAGAKNIQYF
-,TRBV10-3,TRBJ1-1,-,TGTGCCATCAGTGAGTATAGCGATAACACTGAAGCTTTCTTT,CAISEYSDNTEAFF
-,TRBV10-1,TRBJ1-1,-,TGCGCCAGGGGGCCTGAAATTGAAGCTTTCTTT,CARGPEIEAFF
few,TRBV5-1,TRBJ1-2,-,TGCGCCAGCAGCCCTCAGGGCGGGGAGTATGGCTACACCTTC,CASSPQGGEYGYTF
-,TRBV30,TRBJ2-3,TRBD1,TGTGCCTGCGGGACAGGGGTTTCAGATACGCAGTATTTT,CACGTGVSDTQYF
-,TRBV3-1/TRBV3-2,TRBJ1-5,-,TGTGCCAGCAGCCAAGATACAAATCAGCCCCAGCATTTT,CASSQDTNQPQHF
-,TRBV19,TRBJ1-2,-,TGTGCCAGTAAGGGGAACTATGGCTACACCTTC,CASKGNYGYTF
once,TRBV27,TRBJ1-5,-,TGTGCCAGCAGTTTGGCAGGTTCTCAGCCCCAGCATTTT,CASSLAGSQPQHF
-,TRBV29-1,TRBJ1-2,-,TGCAGCGTCTTTGACAGGAACTATGGCTACACCTTC,CSVFDRNYGYTF
-,TRBV5-1,TRBJ2-2,-,TGCGCCAGCAGCTTGGCCCGGGGAACCGGGGAGCTGTTTTTT,CASSLARGTGELFF
-,TRBV10-2,TRBJ2-7,TRBD2,TGCGCCAGCAGTGACGGGGACTATACCTACGAGCAGTACTTC,CASSDGDYTYEQYF
-,TRBV27,TRBJ2-3,TRBD2,TGTGCCAGCAGTTTGATGGAGCGGGAGAGTACGCAGTATTTT,CASSLMERESTQYF
few,TRBV5-1,TRBJ2-7,-,TGCGCCAGCAGGGGCAGCTCCTACGAGCAGTACTTC,CASRGSSYEQYF
-,TRBV19,TRBJ2-1,TRBD2,TGTGCCAGTAGCCCCCAGCGGGAGCCCTACAATGAGCAGTTCTTC,CASSPQREPYNEQFF
once,TRBV5-1,TRBJ2-3,TRBD2,TGCGCCAGCAGCTACGGCGGGGGGTCCACAGATACGCAGTATTTT,CASSYGGGSTDTQYF
-,TRBV7-9,TRBJ1-4,-,TGTGCCAGCGGCCCAGGGTCGTCTAATGAAAAACTGTTTTTT,CASGPGSSNEKLFF
-,TRBV5-6,TRBJ1-4,-,TGTGCCAGCAGCTTGGCCTCAGGAAGCAATAATGAAAAACTGTTTTTT,CASSLASGSNNEKLFF
-,TRBV10-1,TRBJ2-5,TRBD2,TGCGCCAGCATGAGCGTCCGTCGGCGGGAGGGGTGGGCCCAGTACTTC,CASMSVRRREGWAQYF
-,TRBV3-1/TRBV3-2,TRBJ2-2,TRBD1,TGTGCCAGCAGCCAACAGGGGGCGATAACCGGGGAGCTGTTTTTT,CASSQQGAITGELFF
-,TRBV28,TRBJ1-6,-,TGTGCCAGCAGTTTCGGGTTTATACAGGAAAATTCACCCCTCCACTTT,CASSFGFIQENSPLHF
-,TRBV24-1,TRBJ1-2,TRBD1,TGTGCCACTCAAGCAGGGGGCACTGCTAACTATGGCTACACCTTC,CATQAGGTANYGYTF
-,TRBV5-8,TRBJ2-7,-,TGTGCCAGCAGCTTGGGGCAGGGAATCTACGAGCAGTACTTC,CASSLGQGIYEQYF
-,TRBV19,TRBJ1-2,TRBD1,TGTGCCAGTAGTCCGACAGGGGACCCCCCCACCTTC,CASSPTGDPPTF
-,TRBV2,TRBJ1-6,-,TGTGCCAGCAGTGAGGACAGCTCCTATAATTCACCCCTCCACTTT,CASSEDSSYNSPLHF
-,TRBV7-8,TRBJ2-7,TRBD2,TGTGCCAGCAGCCCACACCGGGACTATCTCTCCTACGAGCAGTACTTC,CASSPHRDYLSYEQYF
-,TRBV6-4,TRBJ2-7,TRBD1,TGTGCCGGAGGACAGGCAAGCTCCTACGAGCAGTACTTC,CAGGQASSYEQYF